These 4 T cell receptor beta chains came from one sample sequenced in a study of T cells in Graves' hyperthyroidism and ophthalmopathy (dated by TCRdb to between 2019 and 2020). Library method: multiplex PCR. TCRdb shows the sequencer as Illumina HiSeq 2000. TCR beta CDR3 regions were amplified from RNA transcripts. The TCR CDR3 was subjected to a first round of RT-PCR using the HTBI primer set and the Qiagen OneStep RT-PCR kit. Through fastp at Q25 and MiXCR, TCRdb rebuilt clones from the public reads, retaining in-frame beta chains. Merged by CDR3 protein, the rows form single entries marked with the most common genes and DNA. The table for this sample lists some 400,000 distinct CDR3 sequences; 13% of them were counted only once. Clones ranked in the top ten supply around 20% of the sample. The specimen sequenced was blood. Receptors were obtained from a man in his thirties or forties with Graves' hyperthyroidism that later progressed to Graves' ophthalmopathy.

In its sample, this clonotype was seen a few times. The CDR3 region has the DNA TGTGCCAGCAGACCAGGGGATCTGAGCACCGGGGAGCTGTTTTTT. Amino acid sequence: CASRPGDLSTGELFF. This chain connects TRBV28 to TRBJ2-2, with D possibly matching TRBD1 (6 bases). This CDR3 has 15 residues. With 6 bases removed from V and 4 bases from J, the gap between germline ends came to 15 bases. Germline values: CDR1 MDHEN, CDR2 SYDVKM.

V usage is TRBV3-1 and J usage is TRBJ1-5, with D tentatively TRBD1 (5 bases). The V end was cut by 1 base, the J end by 7 bases, with 8 bases between. Germline assignment: CDR1 LGHDT and CDR2 YNNKEL (reference sequence). The CDR3 is 13 residues long. CDR3 sequence (DNA): TGTGCCAGCAGCCAAGGGGGCTTACAGCCCCAGCATTTT. Encoded protein: CASSQGGLQPQHF.

This clonotype has more than one count but fewer than ten. The chain uses TRBV15 and TRBJ2-1, with D perhaps matching TRBD1 (6 bases). This CDR3 has 15 residues. The germline V gene encodes CDR1 LNHNV and CDR2 YYDKDF (reference sequence). The ends were cut back, 3 bases at V and 0 bases at J, with 9 bases in the middle. This CDR3 is CATSSTGTSYNEQFF. The CDR3 DNA is TGTGCCACCAGCAGCACAGGGACCTCCTACAATGAGCAGTTCTTC.

This clonotype occurred a few times. V usage is TRBV5-1 and J usage is TRBJ2-3; TRBD2 might be the D (5 bases). There are 16 residues in the CDR3. The V gene's germline CDR1 is SGHRS and CDR2 YFSETQ. V lost 1 base and J 2 bases, leaving 14 bases between the germline ends. The CDR3 sequence: CASSLLSGAYTDTQYF. CDR3 bases: TGCGCCAGCAGCTTGTTGAGCGGAGCCTACACAGATACGCAGTATTTT.